Listed below are T cell receptor beta chains from one sample, sequenced in a study of cytomegalovirus exposure and HLA in healthy donors. Sequencing was performed with immunoSEQ multiplex PCR; in TCRdb, only in-frame clones are kept and a portion is missing. This sample has 90,000 to 140,000 clones; under 85% occur once, and the top ten carry about 6.3%. The sample consisted of PBMCs. The receptors here all came from a man aged 18 to 30 in good health and CMV-seronegative. Each CDR3 is given with its conserved first and last residue. The order of the fields is clone size, J gene, D gene, V gene, CDR3 DNA, CDR3 protein. D genes are given only for firm matches. Size tells how often a clone was seen (once, few, many) or the class of an expanded clone, and some rows leave it out.

abundance: few
j_gene: TRBJ2-7
d_gene: -
v_gene: TRBV15
CDR3nt: TGTGCCACCAGCAGACCGGGATTTTACGAGCAGTACTTC
CDR3aa: CATSRPGFYEQYF

abundance: -
j_gene: TRBJ2-7
d_gene: -
v_gene: TRBV19
CDR3nt: TGTGCCAGTAGTATAGGCTACGAGCAGTACTTC
CDR3aa: CASSIGYEQYF

abundance: few
j_gene: TRBJ2-7
d_gene: TRBD1
v_gene: TRBV5-4
CDR3nt: TGTGCCAGCAGCTTGGAAACAGGGGGCCACGAGCAGTACTTC
CDR3aa: CASSLETGGHEQYF

abundance: -
j_gene: TRBJ2-7
d_gene: -
v_gene: TRBV9
CDR3nt: TGTGCCAGCAGCGTAGGAAGTCCGGGCGAGCAGTACTTC
CDR3aa: CASSVGSPGEQYF

abundance: few
j_gene: TRBJ1-5
d_gene: -
v_gene: TRBV5-6
CDR3nt: TGTGCCAGCAGCACCGGGAATCAGCCCCAGCATTTT
CDR3aa: CASSTGNQPQHF

abundance: -
j_gene: TRBJ2-1
d_gene: -
v_gene: TRBV20-1
CDR3nt: TGCAGTGCTAGACCGGACAATGAGCAGTTCTTC
CDR3aa: CSARPDNEQFF

abundance: -
j_gene: TRBJ1-3
d_gene: -
v_gene: TRBV9
CDR3nt: TGTGCCAGCAGCGCGGGGGGGGGCAGAAGCTCTGGAAACACCATATATTTT
CDR3aa: CASSAGGGRSSGNTIYF

abundance: -
j_gene: TRBJ2-7
d_gene: TRBD1
v_gene: TRBV15
CDR3nt: TGTGCCACCGCAGAGGGCGTTGGACAGGGGGCCCACGAGCAGTACTTC
CDR3aa: CATAEGVGQGAHEQYF

abundance: -
j_gene: TRBJ2-1
d_gene: TRBD2
v_gene: TRBV10-2
CDR3nt: TGCGCCAGCAATATAGCGGGGTACAATGAGCAGTTCTTC
CDR3aa: CASNIAGYNEQFF

abundance: -
j_gene: TRBJ2-1
d_gene: TRBD1
v_gene: TRBV7-2
CDR3nt: TGTGCCAGCAGCTTTCTGACAGGGAGCAATGAGCAGTTCTTC
CDR3aa: CASSFLTGSNEQFF

abundance: -
j_gene: TRBJ2-1
d_gene: -
v_gene: TRBV7-7
CDR3nt: TGTGCTAGCAGCTTTCTCGCGGGAATTGGCAATGAGCAGTTCTTC
CDR3aa: CASSFLAGIGNEQFF

abundance: -
j_gene: TRBJ1-4
d_gene: TRBD1
v_gene: TRBV28
CDR3nt: TGTGCCAGCAGTTCGGGACAGGGGAATGAAAAACTGTTTTTT
CDR3aa: CASSSGQGNEKLFF

abundance: few
j_gene: TRBJ1-5
d_gene: -
v_gene: TRBV9
CDR3nt: TGTGCCAGCAGCGTAGCACAGAACAATCAGCCCCAGCATTTT
CDR3aa: CASSVAQNNQPQHF

abundance: -
j_gene: TRBJ2-1
d_gene: -
v_gene: TRBV4-3
CDR3nt: TGCGCCAGCAGCCAAGAGAGGGCGGGGTGGCGGGATGGCTACAATGAGCAGTTCTTC
CDR3aa: CASSQERAGWRDGYNEQFF

abundance: few
j_gene: TRBJ2-2
d_gene: -
v_gene: TRBV19
CDR3nt: TGTGCCAGTAAAGGGGATCGGCAGATCACCGGGGAGCTGTTTTTT
CDR3aa: CASKGDRQITGELFF

abundance: -
j_gene: TRBJ2-6
d_gene: -
v_gene: TRBV4-3
CDR3nt: TGCGCCAGCAGCCAAGACTCGACCGGGGATGGGGCCAACGTCCTGACTTTC
CDR3aa: CASSQDSTGDGANVLTF

abundance: -
j_gene: TRBJ2-7
d_gene: TRBD1
v_gene: TRBV7-2
CDR3nt: TGTGCCAGCAGCGAACAGGGGGCACCCTACGAGCAGTACTTC
CDR3aa: CASSEQGAPYEQYF

abundance: -
j_gene: TRBJ2-1
d_gene: TRBD2
v_gene: TRBV30
CDR3nt: TGTGCCTGGAGTGTCCGGGAGGGCCCGGCCTACAATGAGCAGTTCTTC
CDR3aa: CAWSVREGPAYNEQFF

abundance: -
j_gene: TRBJ1-1
d_gene: TRBD1
v_gene: TRBV28
CDR3nt: TGTGCCAGCAGCCCGACAGGGACGAGAACTGAAGCTTTCTTT
CDR3aa: CASSPTGTRTEAFF

abundance: -
j_gene: TRBJ1-1
d_gene: -
v_gene: TRBV6-5
CDR3nt: TGTGCCAGCAGAGGCAGCAGGGGCTATGAAGCTTTCTTT
CDR3aa: CASRGSRGYEAFF

abundance: -
j_gene: TRBJ2-5
d_gene: TRBD1
v_gene: TRBV7-9
CDR3nt: TGTGCCAGCAGCCGACAGGGCGGAATCGAGACCCAGTACTTC
CDR3aa: CASSRQGGIETQYF

abundance: few
j_gene: TRBJ1-1
d_gene: TRBD1
v_gene: TRBV19
CDR3nt: TGTGCCAGTAGGGTCGGGACAGGCAACACTGAAGCTTTCTTT
CDR3aa: CASRVGTGNTEAFF

abundance: -
j_gene: TRBJ2-1
d_gene: TRBD2
v_gene: TRBV7-8
CDR3nt: TGTGCCAGCATTAGCGGGAGGCTTTCCTACAATGAGCAGTTCTTC
CDR3aa: CASISGRLSYNEQFF

abundance: -
j_gene: TRBJ2-5
d_gene: -
v_gene: TRBV7-9
CDR3nt: TGTTCCAGCAGCTCCCCCCTGAAGCAACCCCAAGAGACCCAGTACTTC
CDR3aa: CSSSSPLKQPQETQYF

abundance: -
j_gene: TRBJ1-3
d_gene: TRBD1
v_gene: TRBV15
CDR3nt: TGTGCCACCAGCAGAGGGACAGGCGAAGACACCATATATTTT
CDR3aa: CATSRGTGEDTIYF

abundance: -
j_gene: TRBJ2-5
d_gene: -
v_gene: TRBV11-2
CDR3nt: TGTGCCAGCAGTCCTGTGGGGCAGAACAAAGAGACCCAGTACTTC
CDR3aa: CASSPVGQNKETQYF

abundance: few
j_gene: TRBJ2-1
d_gene: TRBD2
v_gene: TRBV7-6
CDR3nt: TGTGCCAGCAGCTTAGTGGCTAGCGGGTTGTACAATGAGCAGTTCTTC
CDR3aa: CASSLVASGLYNEQFF

abundance: -
j_gene: TRBJ2-7
d_gene: -
v_gene: TRBV4-1
CDR3nt: TGCGCCAGCAGCAGACAGGACAGCTACGAGCAGTACTTC
CDR3aa: CASSRQDSYEQYF

abundance: -
j_gene: TRBJ2-5
d_gene: -
v_gene: TRBV27
CDR3nt: TGTGCCAGCAGTACATACCGGGACTCACAAGAGACCCAGTACTTC
CDR3aa: CASSTYRDSQETQYF

abundance: -
j_gene: TRBJ1-2
d_gene: -
v_gene: TRBV4-1
CDR3nt: TGCGCCAGCAGGCTAGCAGACGGCTACACCTTC
CDR3aa: CASRLADGYTF

abundance: -
j_gene: TRBJ1-1
d_gene: -
v_gene: TRBV6-1
CDR3nt: TGTGCCAGCAGTGAAGCGTGGGACTGGAGAAACACTGAAGCTTTCTTT
CDR3aa: CASSEAWDWRNTEAFF

abundance: -
j_gene: TRBJ1-2
d_gene: -
v_gene: TRBV7-9
CDR3nt: TGTTCCAGCAGCTTAGTGTCCCCGAACTATGGCTACACCTTC
CDR3aa: CSSSLVSPNYGYTF

abundance: -
j_gene: TRBJ2-7
d_gene: -
v_gene: TRBV5-3
CDR3nt: TGTGCCAGAAGCTTGGAACGGCGGGCTGAACCCTACGAGCAGTACTTC
CDR3aa: CARSLERRAEPYEQYF

abundance: -
j_gene: TRBJ2-5
d_gene: -
v_gene: TRBV29-1
CDR3nt: TGCAGCGTTGACAGACTACAACGAGAGACCCAGTACTTC
CDR3aa: CSVDRLQRETQYF

abundance: -
j_gene: TRBJ2-3
d_gene: -
v_gene: TRBV15
CDR3nt: TGTGCCACCAGCACCCGACTCACAGATACGCAGTATTTT
CDR3aa: CATSTRLTDTQYF

abundance: -
j_gene: TRBJ2-1
d_gene: TRBD1
v_gene: TRBV4-3
CDR3nt: TGCGCCAGCAGCCAAGAAGACCGGGACAGGGTGGATGAGCAGTTCTTC
CDR3aa: CASSQEDRDRVDEQFF

abundance: -
j_gene: TRBJ2-1
d_gene: TRBD2
v_gene: TRBV25-1
CDR3nt: TGTGCCAGCAGTGACACCGGGACTAGCTCCTACAATGAGCAGTTCTTC
CDR3aa: CASSDTGTSSYNEQFF

abundance: -
j_gene: TRBJ2-4
d_gene: -
v_gene: TRBV18
CDR3nt: TGTGCCAGCTCACCGGCGGGGGCAGTAGCCAAAAACATTCAGTACTTC
CDR3aa: CASSPAGAVAKNIQYF

abundance: -
j_gene: TRBJ1-2
d_gene: -
v_gene: TRBV6-1
CDR3nt: TGTGCCAGCAGTGAAGGGACCTCCGGGGGCTATGGCTACACCTTC
CDR3aa: CASSEGTSGGYGYTF

abundance: -
j_gene: TRBJ2-3
d_gene: -
v_gene: TRBV11-2
CDR3nt: TGTGCCAGCAGCTTAGAGGCTAGCACAGATACGCAGTATTTT
CDR3aa: CASSLEASTDTQYF